The rows below give T cell receptor beta chains drawn from one sample of a study of shared clonotypes between healthy human individuals. Libraries were prepared by immunoSEQ multiplex PCR; TCRdb keeps only in-frame clonotypes and omits some of them. The sample carries approximately 440,000 clones, approximately 77% recorded once. Sequencing used PBMCs. The receptors come from a woman between 35 and 50 years old in good health. Some clones in this sample may be carry-over from other donors' samples. CDR3s include the opening cysteine and the closing phenylalanine or tryptophan. D genes are given only for firm matches. Clone size is given for some rows only: seen once, a few or many times, or a class if the clone is expanded.

CDR3nt: TGCGCCAGCAGCGTACAGGGGACCGGGGAGCTGTTTTTT
CDR3aa: CASSVQGTGELFF
v_gene: TRBV5-1
abundance: .
d_gene: TRBD1
j_gene: TRBJ2-2

CDR3nt: TGTGCCAGCAGCCGAGTAGCGGGACAGCGGGGGAAGCAGTTCTTC
CDR3aa: CASSRVAGQRGKQFF
v_gene: TRBV5-6
abundance: .
d_gene: .
j_gene: TRBJ2-1

CDR3nt: TGTGCCAGCAGTGATGTCACCCCCGGACAGCCCCAGCATTTT
CDR3aa: CASSDVTPGQPQHF
v_gene: TRBV2
abundance: .
d_gene: .
j_gene: TRBJ1-5

CDR3nt: TGTGCCAGCAGCACAGGACAGGGGGCCTACGAGCAGTACTTC
CDR3aa: CASSTGQGAYEQYF
v_gene: TRBV11-2
abundance: .
d_gene: TRBD1
j_gene: TRBJ2-7

CDR3nt: TGTGCCATCAGTGAGGGGGGGGCAGTCAACTATGGCTACACCTTC
CDR3aa: CAISEGGAVNYGYTF
v_gene: TRBV10-3
abundance: .
d_gene: .
j_gene: TRBJ1-2

CDR3nt: TGTGCCAGCAGGCCGAGGGATAGTTACGAGCAGTACTTC
CDR3aa: CASRPRDSYEQYF
v_gene: TRBV28
abundance: .
d_gene: .
j_gene: TRBJ2-7

CDR3nt: TGTGCCAGCAGCTTAGGCTCGGGACAGGGCCGGTATGGCTACACCTTC
CDR3aa: CASSLGSGQGRYGYTF
v_gene: TRBV7-9
abundance: .
d_gene: TRBD1
j_gene: TRBJ1-2

CDR3nt: TGTGCCAGCACTCGGGACTACTACAATGAGCAGTTCTTC
CDR3aa: CASTRDYYNEQFF
v_gene: TRBV2
abundance: many
d_gene: TRBD2
j_gene: TRBJ2-1

CDR3nt: TGCGCCAGCAGCCACTCCGGGGATATAACAGAGACCCAGTACTTC
CDR3aa: CASSHSGDITETQYF
v_gene: TRBV4-3
abundance: .
d_gene: .
j_gene: TRBJ2-5

CDR3nt: TGTGCCAGTAGTATTCAAGGCGGGAGGGTCGCCTACGAGCAGTACTTC
CDR3aa: CASSIQGGRVAYEQYF
v_gene: TRBV19
abundance: .
d_gene: TRBD2
j_gene: TRBJ2-7

CDR3nt: TGTGCCAGCAGTGACCCGGGAGCGGGGGATACGCAGTATTTT
CDR3aa: CASSDPGAGDTQYF
v_gene: TRBV2
abundance: few
d_gene: TRBD2
j_gene: TRBJ2-3

CDR3nt: TGTGCCAGCAGTTTCACTTTGACAGGGGCGAATTACGAGCAGTACTTC
CDR3aa: CASSFTLTGANYEQYF
v_gene: TRBV2
abundance: .
d_gene: TRBD1
j_gene: TRBJ2-7

CDR3nt: TGTGCCAGCAGCTTATTCCTAGCGACCTACAATGAGCAGTTCTTC
CDR3aa: CASSLFLATYNEQFF
v_gene: TRBV7-9
abundance: .
d_gene: .
j_gene: TRBJ2-1

CDR3nt: TGTGCTAGTGGTCCGGAGACTAGTTATAGCAATCAGCCCCAGCATTTT
CDR3aa: CASGPETSYSNQPQHF
v_gene: TRBV12-5
abundance: .
d_gene: .
j_gene: TRBJ1-5

CDR3nt: TGTGCCAGCAGCTTAACTAGCGTGAGCTCCTACGAGCAGTACTTC
CDR3aa: CASSLTSVSSYEQYF
v_gene: TRBV7-9
abundance: once
d_gene: TRBD2
j_gene: TRBJ2-7

CDR3nt: TGTGCCAGCAGCCACGGACGGTCGAGAACTGAAGCTTTCTTT
CDR3aa: CASSHGRSRTEAFF
v_gene: TRBV11-3
abundance: many
d_gene: .
j_gene: TRBJ1-1

CDR3nt: TGTGCCAGCAGCCTAACGGACGGGGATCAGCCCCAGCATTTT
CDR3aa: CASSLTDGDQPQHF
v_gene: TRBV4-2
abundance: few
d_gene: .
j_gene: TRBJ1-5

CDR3nt: TGCGCCAGCAGCCTGAACCCGTTAAACACCGGGGAGCTGTTTTTT
CDR3aa: CASSLNPLNTGELFF
v_gene: TRBV5-1
abundance: .
d_gene: .
j_gene: TRBJ2-2

CDR3nt: TGTGCCAGCACCGAAGGGCGTGGGTCCACAGATACGCAGTATTTT
CDR3aa: CASTEGRGSTDTQYF
v_gene: TRBV6-1
abundance: few
d_gene: .
j_gene: TRBJ2-3

CDR3nt: TGTGCCACCAGCAGAGAGTGGGGCACTGAAGCTTTCTTT
CDR3aa: CATSREWGTEAFF
v_gene: TRBV15
abundance: .
d_gene: .
j_gene: TRBJ1-1

CDR3nt: TGCGCCAGCAGCTCTAGCAGCGGGGCGGTCTCTGGAAACACCATATATTTT
CDR3aa: CASSSSSGAVSGNTIYF
v_gene: TRBV5-1
abundance: .
d_gene: .
j_gene: TRBJ1-3

CDR3nt: TGTGCCAGCAGCTTAACAGCGAACACCGGGGAGCTGTTTTTT
CDR3aa: CASSLTANTGELFF
v_gene: TRBV7-3
abundance: .
d_gene: .
j_gene: TRBJ2-2

CDR3nt: TGTGCCTGGAGACTAGCGGGAGGGCGGAGGGATTACGAGCAGTACTTC
CDR3aa: CAWRLAGGRRDYEQYF
v_gene: TRBV30
abundance: .
d_gene: TRBD2
j_gene: TRBJ2-7

CDR3nt: TGTGCCATCAGTGAGTCGCCGGGTTCGGGCTACACCTTC
CDR3aa: CAISESPGSGYTF
v_gene: TRBV10-3
abundance: few
d_gene: .
j_gene: TRBJ1-2

CDR3nt: TGTGCCTGGAGGCCCTCCGGGACAGGGAGCTCCTACGAGCAGTACTTC
CDR3aa: CAWRPSGTGSSYEQYF
v_gene: TRBV30
abundance: .
d_gene: TRBD1
j_gene: TRBJ2-7

CDR3nt: TGCGCCAGCAGCTCGGGACTAGCGGGACAAGAGACCCAGTACTTC
CDR3aa: CASSSGLAGQETQYF
v_gene: TRBV5-1
abundance: few
d_gene: TRBD2
j_gene: TRBJ2-5